This is a list of T cell receptor beta chains from one sample in a study of vaccination and CD4 T cells after COVID-19. TCRdb passed the PCR reads through MiXCR, listing each CDR3 protein once. The data contain some 14,000 distinct CDR3 sequences, 53% of them seen just once; the ten biggest clones take up 3.5% to 5%. For these receptors, no antigen is known. Sequenced material: CD4+ T cells from blood, cultured in vitro, taken before SARS-CoV-2 vaccination. The receptor source for this set is a human donor who had recovered from COVID-19. Both conserved end residues are part of each CDR3. A D gene is named only where the DNA matches it firmly. The listing skips clone size in some rows; elsewhere it reads once, few, many or a size class.

D	V	J	size	CDR3	DNA
NA	TRBV30	TRBJ1-1	few	CAWSGAGTEAFF	TGTGCCTGGAGTGGAGCGGGCACTGAAGCTTTCTTT
TRBD2	TRBV20-1	TRBJ2-3	NA	CSARVRAGGPDTQYF	TGCAGTGCTAGAGTAAGAGCGGGAGGGCCAGATACGCAGTATTTT
TRBD2	TRBV5-4	TRBJ2-3	NA	CASSRGTSGTDTQYF	TGTGCCAGCAGCCGCGGGACTAGCGGCACAGATACGCAGTATTTT
TRBD1	TRBV20-1	TRBJ1-6	NA	CSASLGQAPNSPLHF	TGCAGTGCTAGTTTGGGACAGGCCCCTAATTCACCCCTCCACTTT
TRBD1	TRBV19	TRBJ2-1	NA	CASSQDRGSYNEQFF	TGTGCCAGTAGTCAAGACAGGGGGTCCTACAATGAGCAGTTCTTC
TRBD2	TRBV20-1	TRBJ2-5	NA	CSAIPTSGQETQYF	TGCAGTGCCATTCCTACTAGCGGCCAAGAGACCCAGTACTTC
TRBD1	TRBV27	TRBJ1-1	few	CASSLLDRGLDTEAFF	TGTGCCAGCAGTTTGCTGGACAGGGGCCTTGACACTGAAGCTTTCTTT
NA	TRBV7-2	TRBJ1-1	NA	CASSLAGIMNTEAFF	TGTGCCAGCAGCTTAGCCGGGATCATGAACACTGAAGCTTTCTTT
TRBD1	TRBV7-9	TRBJ1-1	NA	CASSPDRGFTEAFF	TGTGCCAGCAGCCCCGACAGGGGATTCACTGAAGCTTTCTTT
TRBD1	TRBV19	TRBJ2-1	NA	CASSPPGGEQFF	TGTGCCAGTAGCCCGCCAGGGGGTGAGCAGTTCTTC
TRBD1	TRBV20-1	TRBJ2-3	few	CSASGQGGGTDTQYF	TGCAGTGCTAGCGGACAGGGGGGAGGCACAGATACGCAGTATTTT
NA	TRBV20-1	TRBJ1-1	NA	CSARDSPWVAFF	TGCAGTGCTAGAGACTCCCCGTGGGTTGCTTTCTTT
TRBD1	TRBV12-3/TRBV12-4	TRBJ2-6	NA	CASRNTGAGANVLTF	TGTGCCAGCAGGAACACAGGGGCTGGGGCCAACGTCCTGACTTTC
TRBD1	TRBV6-2/TRBV6-3	TRBJ1-1	few	CASTWDRGRRTEAFF	TGTGCCAGCACCTGGGACAGGGGGCGAAGGACTGAAGCTTTCTTT
TRBD1	TRBV6-2/TRBV6-3	TRBJ2-7	NA	CASSYSTFSDRAYEQYF	TGTGCCAGCAGTTACTCGACATTCTCGGACAGGGCCTACGAGCAGTACTTC
NA	TRBV11-3	TRBJ2-3	few	CASSLGTANTDTQYF	TGTGCCAGCAGCTTAGGGACAGCGAACACAGATACGCAGTATTTT
NA	TRBV7-6	TRBJ2-2	NA	CASSLLAGENTGELFF	TGTGCCAGCAGCTTACTCGCAGGGGAGAACACCGGGGAGCTGTTTTTT
NA	TRBV6-1	TRBJ1-2	NA	CASSGGDGYTF	TGTGCCAGCAGTGGGGGAGATGGCTACACCTTC
TRBD1	TRBV7-3	TRBJ1-2	NA	CASSPTGPQAYGYTF	TGTGCCAGCAGCCCGACAGGGCCCCAGGCCTATGGCTACACCTTC
TRBD1	TRBV20-1	TRBJ1-2	NA	CSARDYRGWSYGYTF	TGCAGTGCTAGGGACTACAGGGGATGGAGCTATGGCTACACCTTC
NA	TRBV6-2/TRBV6-3	TRBJ1-2	few	CASNRGARYGYTF	TGTGCCAGCAACCGGGGGGCGCGCTATGGCTACACCTTC
NA	TRBV7-9	TRBJ1-2	NA	CASSLGGYGYTF	TGTGCCAGCAGCTTAGGGGGGTATGGCTACACCTTC
NA	TRBV21-1	TRBJ2-3	NA	CASSVQGPTDTQYF	TGTGCCAGCAGCGTGCAGGGTCCCACAGATACGCAGTATTTT
NA	TRBV7-8	TRBJ2-2	NA	CASSLRGEGVSGELFF	TGTGCCAGCAGCTTAAGGGGTGAAGGGGTGTCCGGGGAGCTGTTTTTT
TRBD2	TRBV15	TRBJ2-1	NA	CATSKSGTSADNEQFF	TGTGCCACCAGCAAATCCGGGACTAGCGCCGACAATGAGCAGTTCTTC